A selection of T cell receptor beta chains follows, all from one sample in a study of T cell responses to AZD1222 COVID-19 vaccine. The method was immunoSEQ multiplex PCR; TCRdb's version includes in-frame clones alone and lacks a portion of them. Of 120,000 to 150,000 clones listed, about 92% are singletons. Sequences were derived from peripheral blood, sampled on day 0 of MenACWY control vaccination. Receptor source: an adult in good health. Both conserved end residues are part of each CDR3. The D gene is left open where the match is weak. Clone size is not always given. Where it is, it says once, few, many or a class for expanded clones.

-,TRBJ1-2,-,TRBV30,CAWSREAYDGYTF,TGTGCCTGGAGTAGGGAGGCTTATGATGGCTACACCTTC
TRBD1,TRBJ2-7,-,TRBV28,CASSLLATGGRAYEQYF,TGTGCCAGCAGTTTATTGGCTACAGGGGGCCGGGCCTACGAGCAGTACTTC
-,TRBJ1-2,-,TRBV10-2,CASSGVGSATF,TGCGCCAGCAGTGGGGTAGGGAGTGCGACCTTC
-,TRBJ2-2,-,TRBV28,CASSFPRGTGELFF,TGTGCCAGCAGTTTCCCCCGGGGGACCGGGGAGCTGTTTTTT
TRBD2,TRBJ2-1,-,TRBV4-1,CASSQVSSGSYNEQFF,TGCGCCAGCAGCCAAGTTTCTAGCGGGAGCTACAATGAGCAGTTCTTC
TRBD1,TRBJ1-1,-,TRBV19,CASSKRQGNTEAFF,TGTGCCAGTAGTAAGAGACAGGGGAACACTGAAGCTTTCTTT
-,TRBJ1-2,-,TRBV19,CASSRTGTNYGYTF,TGTGCCAGTAGTAGGACTGGGACTAACTATGGCTACACCTTC
-,TRBJ1-6,once,TRBV5-1,CASSLTIGLTLHF,TGCGCCAGCAGCTTGACAATAGGTTTGACCCTCCACTTT
-,TRBJ1-6,once,TRBV28,CASSPSGQAINSPLHF,TGTGCCAGCAGTCCCTCGGGCCAGGCGATAAATTCACCCCTCCACTTT
TRBD2,TRBJ2-7,-,TRBV4-1,CASSRGLAGGTYEQYF,TGCGCCAGCAGCCGCGGACTAGCGGGGGGAACCTACGAGCAGTACTTC
TRBD1,TRBJ1-5,-,TRBV19,CASSPLDRVGIVQPQHF,TGTGCCAGTAGTCCCTTAGACAGGGTAGGGATTGTTCAGCCCCAGCATTTT
TRBD1,TRBJ1-1,-,TRBV18,CASSSGQGGTEAFF,TGTGCCAGCTCATCTGGACAGGGCGGCACTGAAGCTTTCTTT
-,TRBJ1-5,-,TRBV15,CATRKPGLYQPQHF,TGTGCCACCAGAAAACCAGGGTTGTATCAGCCCCAGCATTTT
-,TRBJ1-3,once,TRBV9,CASSAGHFSGNTIYF,TGTGCCAGCAGCGCCGGACACTTCTCTGGAAACACCATATATTTT
TRBD1,TRBJ2-3,-,TRBV28,CASSLVGTGYYTQYF,TGTGCCAGCAGTTTGGTAGGGACAGGGTATTATACGCAGTATTTT
TRBD1,TRBJ1-5,-,TRBV19,CATSGTGNNQPQHF,TGTGCCACCTCTGGGACAGGCAACAATCAGCCCCAGCATTTT
-,TRBJ1-2,-,TRBV7-9,CASSFGTRWGRGEDGYTF,TGTGCCAGCAGCTTTGGGACCAGGTGGGGCAGGGGAGAAGATGGCTACACCTTC
-,TRBJ1-2,-,TRBV19,CALAETSQGGYTF,TGTGCCCTAGCAGAAACCTCCCAGGGCGGCTACACCTTC
-,TRBJ1-2,-,TRBV28,CASSPGGVSYGYTF,TGTGCCAGCAGTCCTGGGGGGGTGAGTTATGGCTACACCTTC
-,TRBJ1-1,-,TRBV7-9,CASSLVRQLNTEAFF,TGTGCCAGCAGCTTAGTGAGACAGCTGAACACTGAAGCTTTCTTT
-,TRBJ1-2,-,TRBV6-2/TRBV6-3,CASSYRPVNYGYTF,TGTGCCAGCAGTTACCGACCGGTTAACTATGGCTACACCTTC
TRBD1,TRBJ1-2,-,TRBV2,CASSELGTERDGYTF,TGTGCCAGCAGCGAACTCGGGACAGAGAGAGATGGCTACACCTTC